What follows describes a single TCR beta chain. These data belong to a study of blood T cell repertoires in COVID-19. This CDR3 is built from 16 residues. Per the germline V gene, CDR1 is WSHSY and CDR2 is SAAADI. V lost 4 bases and J 2 bases, leaving 18 bases between the germline ends. Some clones are missing from TCRdb's copy, which holds only in-frame ones; the method was immunoSEQ multiplex PCR. This sample yields about half a million clones, of which over 75% are seen a single time; about 3.2% belongs to the top ten. The TCR comes from a human donor in a cohort sampled during active COVID-19. The chain uses TRBV10-2 and TRBJ2-7; a possible D gene is TRBD1 (6 bases). The sequenced sample consisted of peripheral blood. The CDR3 sequence is CASSGGLQGNPYEQYF. In nucleotides, the CDR3 is TGCGCCAGCAGTGGGGGTTTGCAGGGGAACCCCTACGAGCAGTACTTC.